This TCR beta chain was documented in a study of T-cell reconstitution after alpha-beta-depleted transplantation in children (dated by TCRdb to 2016 to 2017). Study-wide context: The study quantitatively tracked T-cell immune reconstitution after TCRalphabeta/CD19-depleted allogeneic hematopoietic cell transplantation in children using TCR repertoire profiling. Results and caveats for the whole study, not just this receptor: About two months after transplant, the apparently early recovery of alphabetaT-cell counts reportedly depended on just several hundred clones that had expanded rapidly and came from non-depleted graft cells. Hyperexpanded clone frequencies declined over subsequent months; after one year, T-cell counts and TCRbeta diversity were mostly attributed to newly produced T cells. In some patients, high TCRbeta diversity at day 60 was attributed to recipient T cells and intrathymic progenitors that had survived conditioning.

The treatment or condition tag for this specimen amounts to: allogeneic hematopoietic cell transplantation with graft depleted of TCRalphabeta T cells and CD19 B cells. TCRalphabeta/CD19-depleted allogeneic hematopoietic cell grafts were given to the transplant recipients, all of whom were children. There are a few counts of this clonotype. What antigen it recognizes has not been identified. Per-nucleotide qualities are absent, and no much larger clonotype sits a single base away. The CDR3 runs 16 amino acids, cysteine and phenylalanine included. Kept here is only the CDR3 DNA, which spans 48 bases and is read in frame from base 1. V is pared back by 4 bases and J by 4 bases, with 17 bases lying between the germline termini. Looking up the germline V gene (reference sequence) yields CDR1 SGHKS and CDR2 YYEKEE. To prepare the library, PCR was applied. TCRdb shows the sequencer as Illumina HiSeq 2500. TCR libraries were prepared with molecular barcoding, using unique molecular identifiers to normalize TCRbeta repertoire quantification. TCRdb trimmed public reads at Q25 via fastp, called clones via MiXCR and kept in-frame beta chains. All rows with the same CDR3 protein become a single entry with the most common DNA and genes. The sample records approximately 210,000 distinct CDR3 sequences, about a sixth of which are singletons. Of the sample, 43% is held by the ten largest clones.

The sequence joins TRBV5-5 to TRBJ2-2, with a tentative D gene TRBD1 over 7 matching bases. Sequences were derived from PBMCs, mostly from graft donor cells, sampled 360 days after TCRalphabeta/CD19-depleted stem cell transplant. The sequence was collected from a male patient aged 2-15 years who had a stem cell transplant for acute lymphoblastic leukemia, so the T cells may come from the graft donor. The nucleotides read TGTGCCAGCAGCGGCCCCCAGGGGGGTAGCACCGGGGAGCTGTTTTTT. Protein translation: CASSGPQGGSTGELFF.